One and the same sample provided the 21 T cell receptor beta chains below, sequenced in a study of blood T cell repertoires in COVID-19. Assay: immunoSEQ multiplex PCR; the TCRdb copy retains only in-frame clones and omits some. Of hundreds of thousands of clones in the sample, roughly 87% were seen once. The sequenced material came from PBMCs or T cells enriched from blood (not recorded which). The receptor source for this set is a woman under 30 with acute COVID-19.

This chain connects TRBV5-6 to TRBJ2-4, with 7 bases that match TRBD1. Germline V gene data show CDR1 as SGHDT and CDR2 as YYEEEE. The V segment lost 3 bases and the J segment 7 bases; nucleotides outside the gene matches: 7. This CDR3 has 14 amino acids. The CDR3 DNA is TGTGCCAGCAGCTCGACCGACAGGGAGAACATTCAGTACTTC. It yields the protein CASSSTDRENIQYF. Together with reference TRBV5-6 and TRBJ2-4, the CDR3 gives the full variable domain: DAGVTQSPTHLIKTRGQQVTLRCSPKSGHDTVSWYQQALGQGPQFIFQYYEEEERQRGNFPDRFSGHQFPNYSSELNVNALLLGDSALYLCASSSTDRENIQYFGAGTRLSVL.

This clone is a singleton in its sample. The chain couples TRBV7-9 to TRBJ2-1, with a possible D match to TRBD2 (6 bases). V dropped 3 bases and J dropped 4 bases, with 10 bases sitting between them. The CDR3 totals 14 residues. The germline CDR1 and CDR2 sequences are SEHNR and FQNEAQ (reference sequence). The CDR3, as DNA: TGTGCCAGCAGCTTGGGAGGCAAATACAATGAGCAGTTCTTC. Amino acids: CASSLGGKYNEQFF.

The chain links TRBV28 to TRBJ2-5; possible D gene TRBD1, 6 bases. V lost 6 bases to trimming and J lost 5 bases, with 16 bases between them. The CDR3 runs 14 residues. CDR1 is MDHEN and CDR2 is SYDVKM in the germline V gene. CDR3 loop: CASRTTGLGETQYF. The CDR3 nucleotides are TGTGCCAGCAGGACCACAGGGTTGGGGGAGACCCAGTACTTC. The full variable domain, in which reference TRBV28 and TRBJ2-5 provide the parts outside the CDR3, is DVKVTQSSRYLVKRTGEKVFLECVQDMDHENMFWYRQDPGLGLRLIYFSYDVKMKEKGDIPEGYSVSREKKERFSLILESASTNQTSMYLCASRTTGLGETQYFGPGTRLLVL.

The chain uses TRBV5-5 and TRBJ2-7; 15 nucleotides match TRBD2. The length of the CDR3 is 19 residues. Germline values: CDR1 SGHKS, CDR2 YYEKEE (reference sequence). The trim removed 5 bases at V and 1 base at J, leaving 13 bases unmatched. CDR3 nucleotides: TGTGCCAGCAGTTCCTACCCGGGACTAGCGGGAGGCGGATCCTACGAGCAGTACTTC. Protein sequence: CASSSYPGLAGGGSYEQYF.

This chain uses TRBV6-1 with TRBJ1-2, with 8 bases that match TRBD1. The CDR3 is made up of 16 amino acids. The V segment lost 3 bases and the J segment 6 bases; nucleotides outside the gene matches: 12. Looked up from germline, CDR1 is MNHNS and CDR2 is SASEGT. The CDR3 spells CASSERTGSAGDGYTF. The CDR3 nucleotides are TGTGCCAGCAGTGAGCGGACAGGGAGCGCGGGGGATGGCTACACCTTC.

The chain carries TRBV27 and TRBJ1-3, with 8 bases fitting TRBD1. With 3 bases clipped from V and 5 bases from J, the junction kept 6 bases outside the gene matches. The CDR3 contains 15 residues. Germline V gene sequence: CDR1 MNHEY, CDR2 SMNVEV (reference sequence). The CDR3 is CASSLQGAPRNTIYF. CDR3 coding DNA: TGTGCCAGCAGTTTGCAGGGGGCACCCCGAAACACCATATATTTT.

The chain is built from TRBV4-3 and TRBJ2-7, with 8 bases matching TRBD1. The V and J ends lost 0 bases and 4 bases, in that order; junction bases with no gene match: 5. The CDR3 spans 15 residues. CDR1 and CDR2 (germline): LGHNA, YSLEER. CDR3 loop: CASSQDWDRTYEQYF. The CDR3 DNA follows: TGCGCCAGCAGCCAAGATTGGGACAGGACTTACGAGCAGTACTTC.

V usage is TRBV19 and J usage is TRBJ1-1; D unresolved. The V gene's germline CDR1 is LNHDA and CDR2 SQIVND (reference sequence). V lost 0 bases, J lost 1 base, and 12 bases lay in between. This CDR3 has 16 residues. CDR3 loop: CASSIDWERQNTEAFF. The CDR3 nucleotides read TGTGCCAGTAGTATAGATTGGGAGAGGCAGAACACTGAAGCTTTCTTT.

The chain recombines TRBV11-2 with TRBJ1-2; TRBD1 matches at 12 bases. V gave up 6 bases and J gave up 7 bases; unmatched junction bases: 6. Per the germline V gene, CDR1 is SGHAT and CDR2 is FQNNGV. CDR3 length: 14 amino acids. The CDR3 is CASRYTGQGAGYTF. DNA of the CDR3: TGTGCCAGCAGGTATACGGGACAGGGGGCTGGCTACACCTTC.

The chain employs TRBV5-1 and TRBJ1-2; tentative D call: TRBD1 (5 bases). The CDR3 covers 13 residues. Trimming removed 0 bases at V and 8 bases at J, with 11 bases between. The germline V gene has CDR1 SGHRS and CDR2 YFSETQ. The CDR3 loop reads CASSLAGVEGYTF. Here the CDR3 DNA reads TGCGCCAGCAGCTTGGCGGGGGTCGAGGGCTACACCTTC. Combining the CDR3 with reference TRBV5-1 and TRBJ1-2 gives the whole variable domain KAGVTQTPRYLIKTRGQQVTLSCSPISGHRSVSWYQQTPGQGLQFLFEYFSETQRNKGNFPGRFSGRQFSNSRSEMNVSTLELGDSALYLCASSLAGVEGYTFGSGTRLTVV.

The chain employs TRBV5-1 and TRBJ1-3; D not certain. The CDR3 covers 15 residues. Germline lookup yields CDR1 SGHRS and CDR2 YFSETQ. V lost 0 bases and J 0 bases, leaving 7 bases between the germline ends. CDR3: CASSLEQLSGNTIYF. As DNA, the CDR3 is TGCGCCAGCAGCTTGGAACAGCTCTCTGGAAACACCATATATTTT.

The gene calls are TRBV7-2 and TRBJ2-7; 13 positions agree with TRBD2. Germline V gene lookup returns CDR1 SGHTA and CDR2 FQGNSA. The length of the CDR3 is 14 residues. After removal of 5 bases from V and 7 bases from J, the junction contained 5 bases not matched to a gene. The CDR3 coding sequence is TGTGCCAGCAGCCATGGACTAGCGGGAGAGGAGCAGTACTTC. This sequence encodes CASSHGLAGEEQYF. Full variable domain (rest looked up from reference TRBV7-2 and TRBJ2-7): GAGVSQSPSNKVTEKGKDVELRCDPISGHTALYWYRQSLGQGLEFLIYFQGNSAPDKSGLPSDRFSAERTGGSVSTLTIQRTQQEDSAVYLCASSHGLAGEEQYFGPGTRLTVT.

The chain has TRBV7-6 and TRBJ2-3; D possibly corresponds to TRBD2 (7 bases). Germline V lookup: CDR1 SGHVS, CDR2 FNYEAQ. Deletions cut 2 bases from V and 0 bases from J, with 18 bases between. CDR3 length: 18 amino acids. The CDR3 region is CASSLRGTRRESTDTQYF. The CDR3 DNA follows: TGTGCCAGCAGCTTAAGGGGGACTCGGCGGGAGAGCACAGATACGCAGTATTTT.

The chain links TRBV10-1 to TRBJ2-1; 8 nucleotides agree with TRBD1. V lost 4 bases to trimming and J lost 5 bases; unmatched junction nucleotides: 7. CDR3 length equals 15 residues. Germline CDR1 and CDR2: WNHNN and SYGVQD (reference sequence). Here the CDR3 reads CASSGTGTRNNEQFF. In DNA form, the CDR3 reads TGCGCCAGCAGTGGGACAGGGACCCGAAACAATGAGCAGTTCTTC.

This chain uses TRBV4-2 with TRBJ1-1; D may be TRBD1 (5 bases). V was shortened by 1 base and J by 6 bases, with 12 bases between the two germline ends. Germline V gene data show CDR1 as LGHNA and CDR2 as YNFKEQ. There are 14 residues in the CDR3. DNA for the CDR3: TGTGCCAGCAGCCAAGTTGGGGGGGAGGCTGAAGCTTTCTTT. Its translation is CASSQVGGEAEAFF.

V is TRBV9 and J is TRBJ2-5, with a tentative D call TRBD1 (5 bases). V lost 0 bases, J lost 5 bases, and 17 bases lay in between. Germline CDR1 reads SGDLS; CDR2 reads YYNGEE. The CDR3 is made up of 16 amino acids. In nucleotides, the CDR3 is TGTGCCAGCAGCGTAGGTCCGGCAGGGTTGGCGGAGACCCAGTACTTC. Residues: CASSVGPAGLAETQYF.

Only one count was recorded for this clone. The chain joins TRBV5-4 to TRBJ2-7; 10 bases are shared with TRBD2. The CDR3 runs to 15 residues. Trimming at V came to 1 base and at J to 4 bases, leaving 5 bases not matched to a gene. Germline CDR1 reads SGHNT; CDR2 reads YYREEE (reference sequence). CDR3 residues: CASSLNLAGAYEQYF. For the CDR3, the DNA is TGTGCCAGCAGCTTGAATCTAGCGGGAGCGTACGAGCAGTACTTC.

The genes are TRBV25-1 and TRBJ2-5; D uncertain. V was pared by 6 bases and J by 3 bases, with 11 bases between. CDR1 is MGHDK, CDR2 SYGVNS, per germline. The CDR3 sequence is 13 residues long. The CDR3 protein is CASSDSVEETQYF. The CDR3 DNA follows: TGTGCCAGCAGCGACTCGGTGGAAGAGACCCAGTACTTC. Based on the CDR3 plus reference TRBV25-1 and TRBJ2-5, the full variable domain is EADIYQTPRYLVIGTGKKITLECSQTMGHDKMYWYQQDPGMELHLIHYSYGVNSTEKGDLSSESTVSRIRTEHFPLTLESARPSHTSQYLCASSDSVEETQYFGPGTRLLVL.

The chain is built from TRBV18 and TRBJ2-1; perhaps TRBD1 as D (6 bases). V lost 3 bases to trimming and J lost 8 bases, with 14 bases between them. The CDR3 runs 14 residues. Germline V lookup: CDR1 KGHSH, CDR2 LQKENI. CDR3 region: CASSPGRGVYEQFF. CDR3 nucleotides: TGTGCCAGCTCACCGGGCAGGGGAGTATATGAGCAGTTCTTC.

The chain uses TRBV29-1 and TRBJ2-1; TRBD2 matches at 8 bases. V shed 4 bases, J shed 12 bases, and the junction held 14 bases outside the gene matches. CDR3 size: 14 residues. CDR1 and CDR2 from the germline V gene are SQVTM and ANQGSEA. CDR3 in amino acids: CSVVTPGGPLGQFF. The CDR3 DNA sequence: TGCAGCGTTGTAACTCCGGGGGGGCCACTTGGGCAGTTCTTC.

The CDR3 region is CAWSPGWAEAFF. The CDR3 DNA reads as TGTGCCTGGAGTCCAGGGTGGGCTGAAGCTTTCTTT. J is TRBJ1-1 and V is TRBV30; D is perhaps TRBD1 (5 bases). The CDR3 is 12 amino acids. Germline CDR1 is GTSNPN and CDR2 is SVGIG (reference sequence). The V end lost 2 bases, the J end lost 6 bases, and 10 bases lay between the germline ends.